The 32 T cell receptor beta chains below were found in one sample sequenced in a study of blood T cells in healthy people across ages. PCR was performed a second time for roughly 6 to 12 cycles using a sample-barcoded 5' primer and a J-beta primer mix. TCRdb reprocessed the 5' RACE reads via MiXCR and lists one record per CDR3 protein. Of a few hundred thousand distinct CDR3 sequences listed, roughly half were seen once; the top ten hold 45% to 65%. Sequenced: blood. The receptors derive from a man between 60 and 70 years old in good health.

The gene calls are TRBV12-3 or TRBV12-4 and TRBJ2-5, with 7 bases fitting TRBD2. V shed 2 bases, J shed 11 bases, and the junction held 8 bases outside the gene matches. The CDR3 covers 13 residues. The CDR3 is CASSLSGEGEQYF. The CDR3 nucleotides read TGTGCCAGCAGTTTAAGCGGGGAGGGAGAGCAGTACTTC.

The chain has TRBV11-2 and TRBJ2-5; D might be TRBD1 (6 bases). The CDR3 has 17 residues. Germline V lookup: CDR1 SGHAT, CDR2 FQNNGV. Trimming removed 7 bases from V and 9 bases from J, with 30 bases in between. CDR3 coding DNA: TGTGCCAGCACCAAAATCGACGACAGGCCCATTTCAGGGGCCCAGTACTTC. Encoded protein: CASTKIDDRPISGAQYF.

V is TRBV20-1 and J is TRBJ1-6; 7 bases align to TRBD1. Germline V gene sequence: CDR1 DFQATT, CDR2 SNEGSKA (reference sequence). After removal of 1 base from V and 4 bases from J, the junction contained 4 bases not matched to a gene. The CDR3 has 15 amino acids. The CDR3 sequence: CSARAPGQYNSPLHF. Here the CDR3 DNA reads TGCAGTGCTAGAGCCCCGGGACAGTATAATTCACCCCTCCACTTT.

Points on this clonotype: Mismatch with germline at one junction end may stem from a read error. The chain recombines TRBV4-3 with TRBJ2-6; the match to TRBD1 covers 9 bases. In germline, CDR1 is LGHNA, CDR2 YSLEER. This CDR3 comprises 18 residues. The CDR3 DNA reads TGCGCCAGCAGCCGCGCCGGGACAGGGACCTCTGGGGTCAACGTCCTGACTTTC. It translates to CASSRAGTGTSGVNVLTF.

This clonotype was counted a few times. This rearrangement joins TRBV5-1 to TRBJ2-7; the D call may be TRBD1 or TRBD2 (5 bases each). Germline CDR1 and CDR2: SGHRS and YFSETQ. The CDR3 spans 16 residues. Trimming shortened V by 4 bases and J by 2 bases, and 19 bases separated the two germline ends. CDR3 in amino acids: CASSTLSGTPTYEQYF. CDR3 nucleotide sequence: TGCGCCAGCAGCACGTTATCCGGGACCCCTACCTACGAGCAGTACTTC.

The chain links TRBV4-2 to TRBJ2-7; D possibly corresponds to TRBD1 (6 bases). The length of the CDR3 is 15 residues. Per germline, CDR1 LGHNA and CDR2 YNFKEQ. V was trimmed by 4 bases and J by 2 bases, leaving 15 bases between them. The DNA for the CDR3 is TGTGCCAGCAGCCGCCTCCGGGACACCGCCTACGAGCAGTACTTC. This codes for CASSRLRDTAYEQYF.

This sequence joins TRBV7-2 and TRBJ2-7; weak D call: TRBD1 (5 bases). Germline values: CDR1 SGHTA, CDR2 FQGNSA. The CDR3 contains 17 residues. The V end was cut by 5 bases, the J end by 2 bases, with 22 bases between. The CDR3 loop reads CASSQKSPGWGTYEQYF. The CDR3 DNA sequence: TGTGCCAGCAGCCAAAAATCCCCAGGGTGGGGAACCTACGAGCAGTACTTC.

The CDR3 region has the DNA TGTGCCAGCAGTAAGAATGACAGGGGGCACAGTAGCACAGATACGCAGTATTTT. Translation: CASSKNDRGHSSTDTQYF. V and J are TRBV2 and TRBJ2-3, with TRBD1 matching over 10 bases. The length of the CDR3 is 18 residues. The V segment lost 5 bases and the J segment 0 bases; nucleotides outside the gene matches: 11. Germline CDR1 reads SNHLY; CDR2 reads FYNNEI.

The J gene is TRBJ1-4, the V gene TRBV29-1, with TRBD1 matching 7 bases. Trimming removed 6 bases from V and 4 bases from J; junction bases left unmatched: 5. The V gene's germline CDR1 is SQVTM and CDR2 ANQGSEA. The CDR3 consists of 13 residues. CDR3 protein: CSVAGTVNEKLFF. CDR3 DNA sequence: TGCAGCGTCGCCGGGACAGTTAATGAAAAACTGTTTTTT.

This chain joins TRBV5-1 and TRBJ2-3, with no clear D. Germline values: CDR1 SGHRS, CDR2 YFSETQ. Trimming took off 0 bases at V and 2 bases at J, with 7 bases between the two ends. The CDR3 spans 14 residues. The CDR3, as DNA: TGCGCCAGCAGCTTGGCCACAGCCACAGATACGCAGTATTTT. It encodes CASSLATATDTQYF.

The genes are TRBV20-1 and TRBJ2-3; 15 nucleotides align to TRBD2. Germline CDR1 is DFQATT and CDR2 is SNEGSKA (reference sequence). The V segment lost 0 bases and the J segment 0 bases; nucleotides outside the gene matches: 10. The CDR3 runs 20 residues. DNA of the CDR3: TGCAGTGCTAGAGACCAATTCAGGACTAGCGGGGGGGCCAGCACAGATACGCAGTATTTT. Amino acid sequence: CSARDQFRTSGGASTDTQYF.

In this sample, this clonotype turned up a few times. This chain uses TRBV6-1 with TRBJ2-7; 8 positions agree with TRBD1. This CDR3 region has 15 residues. Germline CDR1 reads MNHNS; CDR2 reads SASEGT. V was pared by 2 bases and J by 3 bases, with 6 bases of the junction left unmatched. CDR3 nucleotide sequence: TGTGCCAGCAGTGAACCGGACAGGGTTTACTACGAGCAGTACTTC. The encoded protein is CASSEPDRVYYEQYF.

Comment on this clonotype: Possible read error: a much larger clone is one base away. The V and J genes are TRBV20-1 and TRBJ2-7; D gene uncertain. The germline gives CDR1 DFQATT, CDR2 SNEGSKA (reference sequence). There are 10 residues in the CDR3. The CDR3 nucleotides read TGCAGGGCCCAGCAATACGAGCAGTACTTC. It encodes CRAQQYEQYF.

This chain uses TRBV20-1 with TRBJ1-5; D gene ambiguous. This CDR3 contains 15 residues. Germline V gene data show CDR1 as DFQATT and CDR2 as SNEGSKA (reference sequence). The V and J ends lost 0 bases and 2 bases respectively, with 11 bases between them. The CDR3 loop reads CSAREVGQGNQPQHF. The CDR3 DNA follows: TGCAGTGCTAGAGAGGTTGGGCAGGGCAATCAGCCCCAGCATTTT.

This chain uses TRBV16 with TRBJ1-1; maybe TRBD1 (5 bases). The germline CDR1 and CDR2 sequences are KGHSY and FQNENV. V was pared by 4 bases and J by 11 bases, with 20 bases between. CDR3 length: 14 amino acids. CDR3 amino acids: CASSRPGALKAAFF. CDR3 nucleotides: TGTGCCAGCAGCCGCCCCGGGGCCCTCAAGGCTGCTTTCTTT.

This clonotype was seen many times. The chain recombines TRBV4-2 with TRBJ2-4, with TRBD2 matching 10 bases. CDR3 length: 17 residues. V dropped 1 base and J dropped 7; count of bases not matched to a gene: 10. From germline, CDR1 is LGHNA and CDR2 YNFKEQ. The CDR3 region has the DNA TGTGCCAGCAGCCAAGCGGAAAGCGGGGGGGCGGGGAACATTCAGTACTTC. Amino acid sequence: CASSQAESGGAGNIQYF.

This clonotype occurred a few times. A much larger clone differs from this one at a single base, so this may be a read error. The chain carries TRBV28 and TRBJ2-7; 10 nucleotides align to TRBD2. Looked up from germline, CDR1 is MDHEN and CDR2 is SYDVKM. The CDR3 loop spans 15 amino acids. The ends lost 4 bases at V and 2 bases at J; junction bases unmatched: 5. The CDR3 bases are TGTGCCAGCAGTTGGGCTAGCGGGGGAACCTACGAGCAGTACTTC. This sequence encodes CASSWASGGTYEQYF.

The chain has TRBV5-1 and TRBJ2-7; TRBD2 matches 7 bases. Germline trimming cut 7 bases from V and 2 bases from J; bases unmatched to any gene: 12. The CDR3 length is 15 residues. Germline V lookup: CDR1 SGHRS, CDR2 YFSETQ. DNA of the CDR3: TGCGCCAGCGGCCTCGGGGCTAGCGGAACCTACGAGCAGTACTTC. Translation gives CASGLGASGTYEQYF.

This clonotype was seen repeatedly, ten times or more. The chain has TRBV29-1 and TRBJ2-7; TRBD1 matches 9 bases. This CDR3 region has 12 residues. Germline V gene data show CDR1 as SQVTM and CDR2 as ANQGSEA. V shed 7 bases and J 3 bases; nucleotides not matched to a gene: 4. CDR3 residues: CSAGTGNYEQYF. CDR3 bases: TGCAGCGCAGGGACAGGGAACTACGAGCAGTACTTC.

V gene TRBV6-1 combines with J gene TRBJ2-1; 7 positions match TRBD2. The CDR3 extends over 15 amino acids. Germline CDR1 and CDR2: MNHNS and SASEGT. Trimming took 6 bases from V and 3 from J; bases not matched to a gene: 8. CDR3 nucleotides: TGTGCCAGCAGCCGCCGGGGGGAAATCTACAATGAGCAGTTCTTC. Its protein product is CASSRRGEIYNEQFF.

This clonotype turned up a few times. V and J are TRBV4-1 and TRBJ2-7, with D possibly called TRBD1 or TRBD2 (5 bases each). Germline values: CDR1 MGHRA, CDR2 YSYEKL. The V and J ends lost 3 bases and 6 bases respectively, with 15 bases between them. This CDR3 is 14 amino acids long. The CDR3 DNA sequence: TGCGCCAGCAGCCAGGGGGAGTCAGGGCGCGAGCAGTACTTC. Its translation is CASSQGESGREQYF.

By sample share, this clonotype is medium-sized. The chain employs TRBV7-2 and TRBJ2-7; TRBD2 agrees at 8 bases. The CDR3 spans 14 residues. Germline CDR1 reads SGHTA; CDR2 reads FQGNSA. Losses at the gene ends were 2 bases for V and 6 bases for J; bases not matched to a gene: 6. The CDR3 sequence: CASSLSGSVGEQYF. The DNA for the CDR3 is TGTGCCAGCAGCTTAAGCGGGAGTGTCGGCGAGCAGTACTTC.

With regard to this clonotype: This could be a read error, since a much larger clone is one nucleotide away. The rearrangement links TRBV6-2 or TRBV6-3 to TRBJ2-7; D possibly matches TRBD1 or TRBD2 (5 bases each). The CDR3 runs to 14 residues. CDR1 and CDR2 (germline): MNHEY, SVGEGT. Trimming stripped 11 bases from V and 5 bases from J, with 22 bases between. DNA of the CDR3: TGTGCCTGCACCCCATCCGGGGCGGCCGACGAGCAGTACTTC. This encodes CACTPSGAADEQYF.

This clonotype was detected a few times. The gene calls are TRBV11-2 and TRBJ1-1, with D perhaps matching TRBD1 (5 bases). Germline CDR1 SGHAT, CDR2 FQNNGV. With 4 bases removed from V and 5 bases from J, the gap between germline ends came to 20 bases. The length of the CDR3 is 16 residues. In DNA, the CDR3 is TGTGCCAGCAGCTCTGGAGTCTTGGCGGGGGGGACTGAAGCTTTCTTT. Its translation: CASSSGVLAGGTEAFF.

This sequence joins TRBV29-1 and TRBJ1-1, with TRBD1 identical over 8 bases. Germline trimming cut 3 bases from V and 1 base from J; bases unmatched to any gene: 4. The CDR3 contains 14 residues. Germline CDR1 reads SQVTM; CDR2 reads ANQGSEA. The CDR3 region has the DNA TGCAGCGTTGATCAGGGGGCGGCGAACACTGAAGCTTTCTTT. Translated: CSVDQGAANTEAFF.

For this clonotype: At one end the junction does not follow the germline gene, possibly because of a read error. The J gene is TRBJ2-1, the V gene TRBV20-1, with 11 bases aligning to TRBD2. The germline V gene encodes CDR1 DFQATT and CDR2 SNEGSKA (reference sequence). This CDR3 is built from 16 residues. The CDR3 bases are TGCAGTGCTAGGGCGGGACTAGCGGTCTCCTACGATGAGCAGTTCTTC. It codes for CSARAGLAVSYDEQFF.

This clonotype has at least ten counts. CDR3: CASSEGGVRGVLQETQYF. DNA for the CDR3: TGTGCCAGCAGTGAAGGGGGGGTCAGGGGGGTACTTCAAGAGACCCAGTACTTC. The chain couples TRBV25-1 to TRBJ2-5; D is tentatively TRBD1 or TRBD2 (7 bases each). The V gene lost 2 bases and the J gene lost 2 bases, with 21 bases spanning the gap. The CDR3 runs 18 residues. Germline V gene lookup returns CDR1 MGHDK and CDR2 SYGVNS.

J is TRBJ2-1 and V is TRBV25-1; no definite D call. V was pared by 4 bases and J by 8 bases, with 9 bases between. Germline CDR1 reads MGHDK; CDR2 reads SYGVNS. There are 12 residues in the CDR3. The CDR3 coding sequence is TGTGCCAGCAGTGGTACACCGCATGAGCAGTTCTTC. This sequence encodes CASSGTPHEQFF.

This clonotype showed up just a few times. The chain couples TRBV29-1 to TRBJ1-2; TRBD1 aligns across 8 bases. CDR3 length equals 12 residues. Germline values: CDR1 SQVTM, CDR2 ANQGSEA. V was clipped by 6 bases and J by 4 bases; unmatched bases: 4. CDR3 protein: CSVGTGTYGYTF. The CDR3 bases are TGCAGCGTAGGGACAGGAACCTATGGCTACACCTTC.

The chain uses TRBV6-2 or TRBV6-3 and TRBJ2-7; D unresolved. Per the germline V gene, CDR1 is MNHEY and CDR2 is SVGEGT. The V and J ends lost 2 bases and 5 bases respectively, with 7 bases between them. The CDR3 length is 12 residues. In DNA, the CDR3 is TGTGCCAGCAGTTACCGTGGCGACGAGCAGTACTTC. Translated: CASSYRGDEQYF.

The chain employs TRBV10-2 and TRBJ1-1; 7 bases map to TRBD1. The V gene's germline CDR1 is WSHSY and CDR2 SAAADI. The CDR3 spans 15 residues. Unmatched junction bases numbered 6, after V lost 4 bases and J lost 1 base. As DNA, the CDR3 is TGCGCCAGCAGTGCGGGGACAGCTCAGAACACTGAAGCTTTCTTT. This sequence encodes CASSAGTAQNTEAFF.

In its sample, this clonotype was seen a few times. The rearrangement joins TRBV25-1 to TRBJ1-2; D is ambiguous. CDR1 is MGHDK and CDR2 is SYGVNS in the germline V gene. V lost 6 bases and J 10 bases, leaving 6 bases between the germline ends. This CDR3 spans 9 amino acids. CDR3 DNA: TGTGCCAGCAGCCCGACCTACACCTTC. Translated: CASSPTYTF.